The entry that follows covers one TCR beta chain sequence. Its antigen is undetermined. The data were taken from a study of shared clonotypes between healthy human individuals. Across the study: CD4 naive cells filled three plates per donor, CD4 memory three, CD8 naive two and CD8 memory one.

Regarding the study as a whole: Non-shared clonotypes were found to have lower generation probabilities than the clonotypes that were shared by all four of the sorted-subset donors. Memory subsets had estimated richness that was generally smaller than that of naive subsets.

Some clones are missing from TCRdb's copy, which holds only in-frame ones; the method was immunoSEQ multiplex PCR. The sample contains over a million clones, roughly 95% of which appear only once. The V and J ends lost 1 base and 1 base respectively, with 10 bases between them. This CDR3 comprises 15 residues. CDR1 is MNHEY, CDR2 SMNVEV, per germline (reference sequence). The origin of this receptor is a man in his thirties or forties in good health. Sequencing was carried out using naive CD4+ T cells sorted from blood. As for subset: CD45RA+ positively selected. The chain joins TRBV27 to TRBJ2-5; tentatively, D is TRBD2 (5 bases). Written as DNA, the CDR3 is TGTGCCAGCAGTTTATATGAGGGCCTCCAAGAGACCCAGTACTTC. Translated: CASSLYEGLQETQYF.